Each of the 11 T cell receptor beta chains below was sequenced from the same sample in a study of T cell responses to AZD1222 COVID-19 vaccine. Measured with immunoSEQ multiplex PCR; TCRdb has only the in-frame clones, and not every one. The sample yields more than 110,000 clones, 70% to 90% seen once. The material was peripheral blood, obtained on day 0 of AZD1222 vaccination. Every receptor here comes from an adult in good health.

The chain carries TRBV5-1 and TRBJ1-3, with a possible D match to TRBD1 (6 bases). This CDR3 comprises 15 residues. Germline values: CDR1 SGHRS, CDR2 YFSETQ. Trimming cost V 6 bases and J 1 base, with 14 bases left between them. Written as DNA, the CDR3 is TGCGCCAGCACTGACAGGCCCACTTCTGGAAACACCATATATTTT. It specifies CASTDRPTSGNTIYF.

This clone was seen only once. The chain employs TRBV6-5 and TRBJ1-1; no reliable D call. CDR3 length equals 12 residues. Germline CDR1 MNHEY, CDR2 SVGAGI. The ends were cut back, 8 bases at V and 0 bases at J, with 7 bases in the middle. CDR3 nucleotide sequence: TGTGCCAGCCGTACAATGAACACTGAAGCTTTCTTT. Amino acid sequence: CASRTMNTEAFF.

The genes are TRBV27 and TRBJ1-2; D is undetermined. The CDR3 has 14 amino acids. Looked up from germline, CDR1 is MNHEY and CDR2 is SMNVEV (reference sequence). Trimming removed 0 bases from V and 6 bases from J, with 11 bases in between. The CDR3 is CASSLSTHGDGYTF. The CDR3 DNA sequence: TGTGCCAGCAGTTTATCAACCCATGGGGATGGCTACACCTTC.

The gene calls are TRBV18 and TRBJ2-3; possible D gene TRBD1, 6 bases. The CDR3 has 16 residues. Looked up from germline, CDR1 is KGHSH and CDR2 is LQKENI. V was shortened by 0 bases and J by 3 bases, with 13 bases between the two germline ends. The CDR3 coding sequence is TGTGCCAGCTCACCACCCGCAGGGGTTGAGACAGATACGCAGTATTTT. The encoded protein is CASSPPAGVETDTQYF. The complete variable domain, with remaining parts taken from reference TRBV18 and TRBJ2-3, reads NAGVMQNPRHLVRRRGQEARLRCSPMKGHSHVYWYRQLPEEGLKFMVYLQKENIIDESGMPKERFSAEFPKEGPSILRIQQVVRGDSAAYFCASSPPAGVETDTQYFGPGTRLTVL.

This clone was counted once. This chain uses TRBV27 with TRBJ1-5; no definite D call. The germline V and J ends were trimmed by 2 bases and 2 bases, with 4 bases remaining between them. The CDR3 has 13 amino acids. Germline V gene data show CDR1 as MNHEY and CDR2 as SMNVEV (reference sequence). The DNA of the CDR3 is TGTGCCAGCAGTTTAGTGGGCAATCAGCCCCAGCATTTT. Protein product: CASSLVGNQPQHF.

The chain uses TRBV9 and TRBJ2-3, with TRBD2 as a possible D gene (5 bases). The CDR3 is 16 residues long. V was trimmed by 1 base and J by 0 bases, leaving 12 bases between them. Per the germline V gene, CDR1 is SGDLS and CDR2 is YYNGEE. CDR3 bases: TGTGCCAGCAGCGTATATGAGGGTACTAGCACAGATACGCAGTATTTT. This encodes CASSVYEGTSTDTQYF.

V gene TRBV3-1 (or the pseudogene TRBV3-2) combines with J gene TRBJ2-1, with 12 positions matching TRBD2. Germline lookup yields CDR1 LGHDT and CDR2 YNNKEL (reference sequence). Trimming took 5 bases from V and 6 from J; bases not matched to a gene: 5. The CDR3 consists of 15 residues. The CDR3: CASSYTSGGFNEQFF. For the CDR3, the DNA is TGTGCCAGCAGCTATACTAGCGGGGGGTTCAATGAGCAGTTCTTC.

This chain links TRBV24-1 with TRBJ2-3, with D perhaps given as TRBD1 or TRBD2 (6 bases each). The V gene lost 7 bases and the J gene lost 4 bases, with 14 bases spanning the gap. The CDR3 is 14 amino acids. Germline V gives CDR1 KGHDR, CDR2 SFDVKD. This CDR3 reads CATSPTGAADTQYF. The CDR3 DNA follows: TGTGCCACCAGCCCTACGGGGGCGGCAGATACGCAGTATTTT.

This clone was picked up a small number of times. The V and J genes are TRBV18 and TRBJ2-3; 8 nucleotides agree with TRBD2. Germline V gene sequence: CDR1 KGHSH, CDR2 LQKENI. The CDR3 runs to 16 residues. V lost 1 base, J lost 4 bases, and 7 bases stayed unmatched. DNA of the CDR3: TGTGCCAGCTCACCACTGTTGCGGGAGGTTTCAGATACGCAGTATTTT. It specifies CASSPLLREVSDTQYF.

The gene calls are TRBV4-2 and TRBJ1-2, with D perhaps TRBD1 (6 bases). Germline assignment: CDR1 LGHNA and CDR2 YNFKEQ. V lost 4 bases, J lost 5 bases, and 20 bases lay in between. The CDR3 extends over 16 amino acids. DNA for the CDR3: TGTGCCAGCAGCCCAGGACAGCTCATTAACACTTATGGCTACACCTTC. This sequence encodes CASSPGQLINTYGYTF.

V gene TRBV5-5 combines with J gene TRBJ2-1; D may correspond to TRBD1 or TRBD2 (6 bases each). CDR1 SGHKS and CDR2 YYEKEE come from the germline V gene (reference sequence). The CDR3 consists of 12 residues. Trimming stripped 4 bases from V and 7 bases from J, with 9 bases between. The CDR3 loop is CASSPGANEQFF. CDR3 nucleotide sequence: TGTGCCAGCAGCCCGGGGGCGAATGAGCAGTTCTTC.